A selection of T cell receptor beta chains follows, all from one sample in a study of blood T cell repertoires in COVID-19. Sequencing was performed with immunoSEQ multiplex PCR; in TCRdb, only in-frame clones are kept and a portion is missing. The profile shows under 150,000 clones, roughly 84% of them singletons. The sequenced sample consisted of peripheral blood. These receptors originate from a man aged 55 to 70 with acute or convalescent COVID-19. CDR3s include the opening cysteine and the closing phenylalanine or tryptophan. Each record gives: D gene, V gene, J gene, clone size, CDR3 protein, CDR3 DNA. D genes are given only for firm matches. Clone size is not always given. Where it is, it says once, few, many or a class for expanded clones.

.,TRBV12-3/TRBV12-4,TRBJ2-3,.,CASRRDSADTQYF,TGTGCCAGCAGAAGGGACTCCGCAGATACGCAGTATTTT
TRBD1,TRBV6-5,TRBJ1-1,.,CASAEGAWNTEAFF,TGTGCCAGCGCGGAGGGGGCGTGGAACACTGAAGCTTTCTTT
.,TRBV4-1,TRBJ1-4,.,CASSQEGAANEKLFF,TGCGCCAGCAGCCAAGAGGGGGCAGCTAATGAAAAACTGTTTTTT
TRBD1,TRBV5-1,TRBJ2-6,.,CASSPPGQVGANVLTF,TGCGCCAGCAGCCCGCCCGGACAGGTTGGGGCCAACGTCCTGACTTTC
TRBD2,TRBV10-3,TRBJ2-1,.,CAAGGGKVWEQFF,TGTGCCGCAGGCGGGGGGAAGGTTTGGGAGCAGTTCTTC
TRBD1,TRBV7-3,TRBJ1-2,.,CASSLDRVSGYTF,TGTGCCAGCAGCCTGGACAGGGTGAGTGGCTACACCTTC
TRBD1,TRBV5-1,TRBJ2-3,.,CASSPGQVRTDTQYF,TGCGCCAGCAGCCCAGGACAGGTCCGGACAGATACGCAGTATTTT
TRBD2,TRBV28,TRBJ2-5,.,CASSPGTSGTQETQYF,TGTGCCAGCAGTCCCGGGACTAGCGGAACCCAAGAGACCCAGTACTTC
.,TRBV5-1,TRBJ2-1,.,CASWDISNEQFF,TGCGCCAGCTGGGACATCTCCAATGAGCAGTTCTTC
.,TRBV15,TRBJ2-5,.,CATSRDRLRQIQETQYF,TGTGCCACCAGCAGAGATCGCCTTAGACAGATACAAGAGACCCAGTACTTC
TRBD2,TRBV27,TRBJ2-1,once,CASSPGLAGDNEQFF,TGTGCCAGCAGTCCCGGACTAGCGGGGGACAATGAGCAGTTCTTC
.,TRBV20-1,TRBJ1-2,.,CSAPGAYGYTF,TGCAGTGCGCCTGGAGCTTATGGCTACACCTTC
.,TRBV2,TRBJ2-7,.,CASSEAPGRGTYEQYF,TGTGCCAGCAGTGAAGCGCCGGGCAGGGGCACCTACGAGCAGTATTTC
TRBD1,TRBV9,TRBJ1-2,.,CASSVARDRGRYGYTF,TGTGCCAGCAGCGTCGCCCGGGACAGGGGGCGTTATGGCTACACCTTC
.,TRBV5-1,TRBJ1-4,.,CASSFQEKLFF,TGCGCCAGCAGCTTTCAGGAAAAACTGTTTTTT
TRBD2,TRBV3-1/TRBV3-2,TRBJ2-5,.,CASSRPGLAGGRETQYF,TGTGCCAGCAGCCGACCGGGACTAGCGGGAGGGCGGGAGACCCAGTACTTC
TRBD2,TRBV6-6,TRBJ2-2,.,CASTLAGGSGELFF,TGTGCCAGCACCCTAGCGGGAGGATCCGGGGAGCTGTTTTTT
TRBD1,TRBV5-1,TRBJ1-2,.,CASSPPNPGQLFGYTF,TGCGCCAGCAGTCCACCTAATCCGGGACAGCTGTTCGGCTACACCTTC
TRBD1,TRBV6-5,TRBJ1-6,.,CASRTGSRSPLHF,TGTGCCAGCAGGACAGGGAGCAGATCACCCCTCCACTTT
.,TRBV7-3,TRBJ2-1,.,CASSRRDSSINEQFF,TGTGCCAGCAGTCGACGGGACTCCTCAATCAATGAGCAGTTCTTC
TRBD1,TRBV6-6,TRBJ1-1,once,CASSYFETGGTEAFF,TGTGCCAGCAGTTACTTCGAGACAGGGGGCACTGAAGCTTTCTTT
.,TRBV19,TRBJ1-1,.,CASRGGGTEAFF,TGTGCCAGTAGGGGAGGGGGAACTGAAGCTTTCTTT
.,TRBV7-9,TRBJ2-2,.,CASSTETGELFF,TGTGCCAGCAGTACGGAGACCGGGGAGCTGTTTTTT
TRBD1,TRBV30,TRBJ1-1,.,CAWSPRRQGLLNLYTEAFF,TGTGCCTGGAGTCCCCGTCGACAGGGGCTTCTAAACCTGTACACTGAAGCTTTCTTT
.,TRBV5-4,TRBJ2-7,.,CASSPDSYEQYF,TGTGCCAGCAGCCCAGACAGCTACGAGCAGTACTTC
.,TRBV2,TRBJ1-5,.,CASSEALGQGNQPQHF,TGTGCCAGCAGTGAAGCTTTGGGGCAGGGAAATCAGCCCCAGCATTTT
TRBD2,TRBV10-3,TRBJ2-7,.,CAISPSGEYYEQYF,TGTGCCATCAGTCCTAGCGGGGAGTACTACGAGCAGTACTTC
TRBD1,TRBV9,TRBJ1-1,once,CASSAGQGLNTEAFF,TGTGCCAGCAGCGCCGGACAGGGGTTGAACACTGAAGCTTTCTTT
TRBD2,TRBV7-6,TRBJ2-5,.,CASSKGLVETQYF,TGTGCCAGCAGCAAAGGACTAGTCGAGACCCAGTACTTC
.,TRBV6-4,TRBJ1-6,.,CASSDGAGRTSPLHF,TGTGCCAGCAGTGACGGGGCAGGGCGGACTTCACCCCTCCACTTT
.,TRBV20-1,TRBJ2-7,.,CSVAGSYEQYF,TGCAGTGTCGCGGGGTCCTACGAGCAGTACTTC
.,TRBV6-5,TRBJ1-6,.,CASGALGHSPLHF,TGTGCCAGCGGCGCCTTGGGGCATTCACCCCTCCACTTT
TRBD1,TRBV27,TRBJ1-2,.,CASSFTGVNFNYGYTF,TGTGCCAGCAGTTTTACAGGGGTGAATTTCAACTATGGCTACACCTTC
.,TRBV15,TRBJ1-1,.,CATNPQVNTEAFF,TGTGCCACCAACCCACAGGTGAACACTGAAGCTTTCTTT
.,TRBV21-1,TRBJ2-1,.,CASSKSFLVGTEVNEQFF,TGTGCCAGCAGCAAATCTTTCCTGGTCGGGACAGAAGTGAATGAGCAGTTCTTC
.,TRBV18,TRBJ2-7,.,CASSPTYATEEQYF,TGTGCCAGCTCACCGACTTACGCGACAGAGGAGCAGTACTTC
.,TRBV9,TRBJ1-4,.,CASSQGQMGEKLFF,TGTGCCAGCAGCCAAGGACAGATGGGGGAAAAACTGTTTTTT
.,TRBV9,TRBJ2-7,.,CASSVAGGGLEQYF,TGTGCCAGCAGCGTGGCAGGTGGTGGGCTCGAGCAGTACTTC
.,TRBV19,TRBJ2-7,.,CASSAGTPYEQYF,TGTGCCAGTAGTGCCGGGACACCATACGAGCAGTACTTC
TRBD1,TRBV29-1,TRBJ2-7,.,CSQGQGNTDEQYF,TGCAGCCAAGGACAGGGAAATACCGACGAGCAGTACTTC
.,TRBV10-3,TRBJ1-3,.,CAISSDRNSGNTIYF,TGTGCCATCAGTTCCGACAGGAACTCTGGAAACACCATATATTTT